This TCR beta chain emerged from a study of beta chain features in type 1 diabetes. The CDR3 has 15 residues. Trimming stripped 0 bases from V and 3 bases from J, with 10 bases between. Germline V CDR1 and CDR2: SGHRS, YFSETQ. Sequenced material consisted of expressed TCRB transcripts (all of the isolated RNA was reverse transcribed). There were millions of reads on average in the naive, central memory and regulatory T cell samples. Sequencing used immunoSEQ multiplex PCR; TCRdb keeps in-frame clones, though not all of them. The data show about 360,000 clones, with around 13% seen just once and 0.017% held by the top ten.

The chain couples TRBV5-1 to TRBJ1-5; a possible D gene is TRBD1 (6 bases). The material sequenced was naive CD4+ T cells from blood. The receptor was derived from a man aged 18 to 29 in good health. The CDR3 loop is CASSLDGQTNQPQHF. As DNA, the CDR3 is TGCGCCAGCAGCTTGGACGGACAGACCAATCAGCCCCAGCATTTT.